The next 9 T cell receptor beta chains were all read from a single sample in a study of shared clonotypes between healthy human individuals (TCRdb year 2020). To prepare the library, the immunoSEQ multiplex PCR assay was applied. TCRdb mirrors the immuneACCESS table, restricted to in-frame sequences. Some clones are absent from its copies; in checked studies, under half trace to an unresolved V gene, and the reason for the others is unknown. The sample has some 2,000,000 clones on record, roughly 94% of them singletons. More than 0.95% of the sample comes from the top ten. For the CD8 naive samples, CD45RO-negative cells were positively selected for CCR7, yielding a CD45RA+CCR7+ population from which TemRA cells were excluded. The specimen sequenced was naive CD8+ T cells sorted from blood. The cell subset or site label here, explained by the study, means: CD45RA+CCR7+. The origin of the receptors is a young man in good health.

The chain is built from TRBV13 and TRBJ1-2, with D unclear. The CDR3 is made up of 15 amino acids. In germline, CDR1 is PRHDT, CDR2 FYEKMQ (reference sequence). Trimming took 3 bases from V and 4 from J, leaving 15 bases between them. The CDR3 spells CASSFAGDIRYGYTF. CDR3 bases: TGTGCCAGCAGCTTCGCCGGAGACATCCGCTATGGCTACACCTTC.

This chain uses TRBV4-1 with TRBJ2-3, with 8 bases that match TRBD2. CDR1 and CDR2 (germline): MGHRA, YSYEKL. This CDR3 is built from 18 residues. The trim removed 0 bases at V and 2 bases at J, leaving 10 bases unmatched. CDR3 bases: TGCGCCAGCAGCCAAGAGCGGTTGGTAGCGGGGCTCACAGATACGCAGTATTTT. Protein sequence: CASSQERLVAGLTDTQYF.

V usage is TRBV10-3 and J usage is TRBJ1-1, with D maybe TRBD1 (5 bases). CDR1 ENHRY and CDR2 SYGVKD come from the germline V gene. V dropped 0 bases and J dropped 0 bases, with 8 bases sitting between them. The CDR3 loop spans 15 amino acids. CDR3 sequence reads: CAISESWGVNTEAFF. CDR3 sequence (DNA): TGTGCCATCAGTGAGTCATGGGGGGTGAACACTGAAGCTTTCTTT.

The chain joins TRBV4-1 to TRBJ2-1; 10 nucleotides match TRBD2. V was clipped by 2 bases and J by 4 bases; unmatched bases: 8. From germline, CDR1 is MGHRA and CDR2 YSYEKL. The CDR3 is made up of 17 amino acids. As DNA, the CDR3 is TGCGCCAGCAGCCAATCAGGACTAGCGGACATTTACAATGAGCAGTTCTTC. Protein sequence: CASSQSGLADIYNEQFF.

This chain connects TRBV28 to TRBJ2-7; 7 positions match TRBD1. The CDR3 covers 15 residues. Germline V lookup: CDR1 MDHEN, CDR2 SYDVKM. After removal of 7 bases from V and 3 bases from J, the junction contained 12 bases not matched to a gene. CDR3 in amino acids: CASNSIPGTDYEQYF. The DNA of the CDR3 is TGTGCCAGCAATTCTATACCCGGGACAGACTACGAGCAGTACTTC. Supplemented by reference TRBV28 and TRBJ2-7, the full variable domain reads DVKVTQSSRYLVKRTGEKVFLECVQDMDHENMFWYRQDPGLGLRLIYFSYDVKMKEKGDIPEGYSVSREKKERFSLILESASTNQTSMYLCASNSIPGTDYEQYFGPGTRLTVT.

This sequence joins TRBV9 and TRBJ2-5, with D possibly matching TRBD1 (5 bases). Germline lookup yields CDR1 SGDLS and CDR2 YYNGEE. The V end lost 1 base, the J end lost 3 bases, and 16 bases lay between the germline ends. This CDR3 spans 16 amino acids. The CDR3 DNA reads TGTGCCAGCAGCGTATATGTCCGACAGATTAAAGAGACCCAGTACTTC. As protein: CASSVYVRQIKETQYF. Together with reference TRBV9 and TRBJ2-5, the CDR3 gives the full variable domain: DSGVTQTPKHLITATGQRVTLRCSPRSGDLSVYWYQQSLDQGLQFLIQYYNGEERAKGNILERFSAQQFPDLHSELNLSSLELGDSALYFCASSVYVRQIKETQYFGPGTRLLVL.

The V call is TRBV9, the J call TRBJ2-7; D gene unclear. Between the trimmed V and J ends, which lost 4 bases and 0 bases, there was a span of 11 bases. The CDR3 is 14 residues long. In germline, CDR1 is SGDLS, CDR2 YYNGEE. The CDR3 DNA is TGTGCCAGCAGCCCGACCGGCGACTCCTACGAGCAGTACTTC. Residues: CASSPTGDSYEQYF.

The chain recombines TRBV19 with TRBJ2-5, with D perhaps TRBD1 (6 bases). The CDR3 has 15 residues. Germline CDR1 is LNHDA and CDR2 is SQIVND (reference sequence). V lost 2 bases, J lost 5 bases, and 15 bases lay in between. CDR3 sequence (DNA): TGTGCCAGTAGTATAACGCCAGGGGTATTCGAGACCCAGTACTTC. Its protein is CASSITPGVFETQYF.

The V call is TRBV4-1, the J call TRBJ2-7; the D call may be TRBD1 or TRBD2 (6 bases each). CDR1 MGHRA and CDR2 YSYEKL come from the germline V gene. Trimming took off 4 bases at V and 3 bases at J, with 22 bases between the two ends. This CDR3 region has 17 residues. CDR3 protein: CASSLGAGQQGHYEQYF. The DNA of the CDR3 is TGCGCCAGCAGCCTGGGGGCGGGGCAACAGGGCCACTACGAGCAGTACTTC.